This T cell receptor (beta chain) was found in a study of blood T cell repertoires in COVID-19. Study-level background: Sources were T cells, B-cell-depleted T cells, or PBMCs; the material itself was cDNA or gDNA.

Original processing methods: Estimates of nucleated cell counts were drawn from the amplification of reference gene primers. Generated by immunoSEQ multiplex PCR, the TCRdb table keeps only in-frame clones and is missing some. V, J and clone size are those of that table, while D and trimming were read from the DNA. This table has about 190,000 clones, about nine tenths appearing once. The CDR3 loop spans 16 amino acids. Germline V gene lookup returns CDR1 LGHDT and CDR2 YNNKEL (reference sequence). J gave up 7 bases and V 4 bases, and 16 bases lay outside the gene matches. The sequenced sample consisted of peripheral blood. This chain uses TRBV3-1 (or the pseudogene TRBV3-2) with TRBJ2-7; 7 bases are shared with TRBD2. This TCR was recovered from a man aged 65-85 years with active or convalescent COVID-19. The CDR3 DNA reads as TGTGCCAGCAGCCTCCTCCCACCGGGGGGACTCGCAGAGCAGTACTTC. Translation gives CASSLLPPGGLAEQYF.